The 8 T cell receptor beta chains reported below all come from one sample, sequenced in a study of blood T cell repertoires in COVID-19 (dated by TCRdb to about 2020). Library preparation employed the immunoSEQ multiplex PCR assay. Imported from immuneACCESS, the table was reduced by TCRdb to in-frame sequences with V and J called. These copies leave out some clones; in studies compared against another copy, an unresolved V gene accounts for under half, and the cause of the remainder is not known. The sample table contains about 89,000 clones; only one count was recorded for around 72% of them. Of the sample, approximately 15% is held by the ten largest clones. Input material: peripheral blood. The source is a woman of 80 years or more with acute or convalescent COVID-19.

V and J are TRBV19 and TRBJ1-2; D is undetermined. The CDR3 sequence is 12 residues long. Germline V CDR1 and CDR2: LNHDA, SQIVND (reference sequence). Trimming stripped 3 bases from V and 3 bases from J, with 5 bases between. The CDR3 bases are TGTGCCAGTAGTATGAGGGACTATGGCTACACCTTC. This translates into CASSMRDYGYTF.

This clone was seen more than once but under ten times. This rearrangement joins TRBV6-1 to TRBJ1-1; TRBD1 matches 7 bases. CDR3 length: 15 residues. Germline V gene data show CDR1 as MNHNS and CDR2 as SASEGT. Unmatched junction bases numbered 6, after V lost 5 bases and J lost 0 bases. CDR3 sequence reads: CASSWTGGLNTEAFF. In DNA form, the CDR3 reads TGTGCCAGCAGTTGGACAGGAGGACTGAACACTGAAGCTTTCTTT.

There are a few counts of this clone. This rearrangement joins TRBV7-2 to TRBJ2-7; 9 bases are a match to TRBD1. CDR3 length: 14 residues. Trimming removed 5 bases from V and 3 bases from J; junction bases left unmatched: 5. Looked up from germline, CDR1 is SGHTA and CDR2 is FQGNSA. CDR3 residues: CASSADRGFYEQYF. The CDR3 DNA reads as TGTGCCAGCAGCGCGGACAGGGGTTTCTACGAGCAGTACTTC.

The chain carries TRBV27 and TRBJ1-6; 9 positions match TRBD1. Trimming removed 6 bases from V and 8 bases from J; junction bases left unmatched: 8. CDR3 length equals 15 residues. In germline, CDR1 is MNHEY, CDR2 SMNVEV (reference sequence). As DNA, the CDR3 is TGTGCCAGCAGGTTACAGGGGGCGTCCGATTCACCCCTCCACTTT. It specifies CASRLQGASDSPLHF.

The gene calls are TRBV7-2 and TRBJ1-2; 9 bases are a match to TRBD1. This CDR3 spans 15 amino acids. Germline trimming cut 1 base from V and 4 bases from J; bases unmatched to any gene: 4. CDR1 and CDR2 (germline): SGHTA, FQGNSA. The CDR3, as DNA: TGTGCCAGCAGCTTAGGGGGACAGGGCTTCTATGGCTACACCTTC. Residues: CASSLGGQGFYGYTF.

This clone was seen only once. This chain connects TRBV19 to TRBJ1-1; 7 nucleotides agree with TRBD1. Germline CDR1 is LNHDA and CDR2 is SQIVND (reference sequence). Trimming at V came to 4 bases and at J to 2 bases, leaving 4 bases not matched to a gene. The CDR3 loop spans 14 amino acids. The CDR3 bases are TGTGCCAGTAGTACCCGGGACAGAAACACTGAAGCTTTCTTT. This translates into CASSTRDRNTEAFF.

The rearrangement uses TRBV30 and TRBJ1-5; D is perhaps TRBD1 (6 bases). Per germline, CDR1 GTSNPN and CDR2 SVGIG (reference sequence). V was cut by 1 base and J by 0 bases, with 13 bases left in between. The CDR3 contains 16 residues. CDR3 coding DNA: TGTGCCTGGAGTGGCGGGGGCCAGACTAGCAATCAGCCCCAGCATTTT. The encoded protein is CAWSGGGQTSNQPQHF.

This clone appeared once. This chain joins TRBV19 and TRBJ1-2, with 7 bases aligning to TRBD1. Germline values: CDR1 LNHDA, CDR2 SQIVND (reference sequence). Losses at the gene ends were 6 bases for V and 8 bases for J; bases not matched to a gene: 9. The CDR3 sequence is 13 residues long. The CDR3 region has the DNA TGTGCCAGTAGAGCCGACAGGGCTGGCGGCTACACCTTC. Protein sequence: CASRADRAGGYTF.